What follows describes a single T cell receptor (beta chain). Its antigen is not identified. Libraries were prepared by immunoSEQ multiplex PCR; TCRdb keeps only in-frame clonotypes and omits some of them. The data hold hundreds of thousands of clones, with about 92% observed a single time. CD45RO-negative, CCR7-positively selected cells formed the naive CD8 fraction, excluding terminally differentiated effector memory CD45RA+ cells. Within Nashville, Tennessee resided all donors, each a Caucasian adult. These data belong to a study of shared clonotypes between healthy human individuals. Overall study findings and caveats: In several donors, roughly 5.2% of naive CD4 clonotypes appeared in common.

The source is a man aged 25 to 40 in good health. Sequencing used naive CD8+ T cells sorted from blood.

The CDR3 is CASSLDAAGGPTDTQYF. The CDR3 DNA reads TGTGCCAGCAGCTTAGACGCCGCGGGAGGGCCAACAGATACGCAGTATTTT. The chain recombines TRBV7-9 with TRBJ2-3, with TRBD2 identical over 9 bases. Germline V CDR1 and CDR2: SEHNR, FQNEAQ (reference sequence). CDR3 length: 17 amino acids. V shed 1 base and J 3 bases; nucleotides not matched to a gene: 8.